The next 5 T cell receptor beta chains were all read from a single sample in a study of shared clonotypes between healthy human individuals. Sequenced by immunoSEQ multiplex PCR; TCRdb stores in-frame clones only, minus some. Of about 2.3 million clones listed, 85% to 95% are singletons. The material sequenced was naive CD4+ T cells from PBMCs. Subset reported: CD45RA+ positively selected. The receptors here all came from a man aged 18 to 35 in good health. Some clones in this sample may be carry-over from other donors' samples.

The chain carries TRBV18 and TRBJ2-3; 7 nucleotides match TRBD1. CDR1 and CDR2 (germline): KGHSH, LQKENI. The CDR3 runs 14 residues. The ends lost 5 bases at V and 2 bases at J; junction bases unmatched: 4. CDR3: CASSSGQYTDTQYF. As DNA, the CDR3 is TGTGCCAGCTCATCGGGACAGTACACAGATACGCAGTATTTT. Based on the CDR3 plus reference TRBV18 and TRBJ2-3, the full variable domain is NAGVMQNPRHLVRRRGQEARLRCSPMKGHSHVYWYRQLPEEGLKFMVYLQKENIIDESGMPKERFSAEFPKEGPSILRIQQVVRGDSAAYFCASSSGQYTDTQYFGPGTRLTVL.

The chain carries TRBV27 and TRBJ2-1, with D perhaps matching TRBD2 (5 bases). CDR1 MNHEY and CDR2 SMNVEV come from the germline V gene (reference sequence). V was trimmed by 5 bases and J by 8 bases, leaving 22 bases between them. The CDR3 has 16 amino acids. The CDR3 spells CASSPGYDTVDHEQFF. Here the CDR3 DNA reads TGTGCCAGCAGTCCGGGGTATGACACCGTTGACCATGAGCAGTTCTTC.

The chain recombines TRBV11-2 with TRBJ1-3; 7 bases fit TRBD1. CDR1 is SGHAT, CDR2 FQNNGV, per germline. The CDR3 totals 17 residues. V shed 5 bases and J 2 bases; nucleotides not matched to a gene: 12. DNA for the CDR3: TGTGCCAGCAGCCCCCGGGACAGACTAACCCCTGGAAACACCATATATTTT. It yields the protein CASSPRDRLTPGNTIYF.

V is TRBV5-1 and J is TRBJ1-1, with a possible D match to TRBD1 (6 bases). There are 17 residues in the CDR3. Germline lookup yields CDR1 SGHRS and CDR2 YFSETQ. With 3 bases removed from V and 0 bases from J, the gap between germline ends came to 18 bases. CDR3 nucleotide sequence: TGCGCCAGCAGCTACGAAAAACTACAGGGAATGAACACTGAAGCTTTCTTT. Amino acid sequence: CASSYEKLQGMNTEAFF.

V gene TRBV6-5 combines with J gene TRBJ2-3; D not resolved. Trimming shortened V by 6 bases and J by 7 bases, and 14 bases separated the two germline ends. The length of the CDR3 is 13 residues. In germline, CDR1 is MNHEY, CDR2 SVGAGI. The CDR3 is CASRSPGRNTQYF. Written as DNA, the CDR3 is TGTGCCAGCAGAAGCCCTGGGCGTAATACGCAGTATTTT.